What follows are 17 T cell receptor beta chains derived from one specimen sequenced in a study of blood T cell repertoires in COVID-19. Profiled with immunoSEQ multiplex PCR; TCRdb holds only in-frame clones, not every one. In the table there are 200,000 or so clones, approximately 88% of which are singletons. Sequencing was performed on PBMCs or T cells enriched from blood (not recorded which). The source of these receptors is a woman aged 18-30 years who had recovered from COVID-19.

This clone appeared once. The rearrangement uses TRBV7-8 and TRBJ2-2; TRBD1 matches 9 bases. The V gene's germline CDR1 is SGHVS and CDR2 FQNEAQ. V was pared by 4 bases and J by 2 bases, with 5 bases of the junction left unmatched. The CDR3 has 16 amino acids. As DNA, the CDR3 is TGTGCCAGCAGCTCGGGACAGGGACCTAACACCGGGGAGCTGTTTTTT. Translation gives CASSSGQGPNTGELFF. Combining the CDR3 with reference TRBV7-8 and TRBJ2-2 gives the whole variable domain GAGVSQSPRYKVAKRGQDVALRCDPISGHVSLFWYQQALGQGPEFLTYFQNEAQLDKSGLPSDRFFAERPEGSVSTLKIQRTQQEDSAVYLCASSSGQGPNTGELFFGEGSRLTVL.

The chain has TRBV25-1 and TRBJ1-1, with 7 positions matching TRBD1. Germline CDR1 is MGHDK and CDR2 is SYGVNS. J was trimmed by 0 bases and V by 10 bases; bases with no gene match: 8. The CDR3 runs to 14 residues. CDR3: CATRGPGMNTEAFF. The CDR3 DNA reads as TGTGCCACGAGGGGGCCAGGGATGAACACTGAAGCTTTCTTT.

V and J are TRBV19 and TRBJ1-2, with D uncertain. The CDR3 runs to 14 residues. Germline CDR1 and CDR2: LNHDA and SQIVND (reference sequence). V was clipped by 5 bases and J by 0 bases, with 10 bases between them. The CDR3 DNA reads TGTGCCAGTAGTGCGGCAGCCTCTAACTATGGCTACACCTTC. Translating it yields CASSAAASNYGYTF.

The rearrangement links TRBV7-7 to TRBJ2-2, with 10 bases identical to TRBD2. The V gene's germline CDR1 is SSHAT and CDR2 FNYEAQ (reference sequence). V dropped 1 base and J dropped 0; count of bases not matched to a gene: 8. There are 19 residues in the CDR3. In DNA, the CDR3 is TGTGCCAGCAGCTTAGGCCCTAGCGGGGGTACTTCGAACACCGGGGAGCTGTTTTTT. It specifies CASSLGPSGGTSNTGELFF.

The chain recombines TRBV11-2 with TRBJ2-1; D might be TRBD1 (7 bases). This CDR3 has 13 residues. CDR1 is SGHAT, CDR2 FQNNGV, per germline. V shed 3 bases and J shed 10 bases, with 13 bases lying between them. The chain's CDR3 is CASSFLQGREQFF. The CDR3 DNA reads TGTGCCAGCAGCTTTCTACAGGGGAGGGAGCAGTTCTTC.

V gene TRBV28 combines with J gene TRBJ2-2; possibly TRBD2 for D (6 bases). The germline gives CDR1 MDHEN, CDR2 SYDVKM. The CDR3 contains 17 residues. V lost 6 bases and J 7 bases, leaving 24 bases between the germline ends. In nucleotides, the CDR3 is TGTGCCAGCAGGAAGGGGTTGCGGCGGCTCGGGGGCGGGGAGCTGTTTTTT. The encoded protein is CASRKGLRRLGGGELFF.

J is TRBJ2-3 and V is TRBV28; D is possibly TRBD1 (6 bases). Trimming pared 5 bases from V and 0 bases from J, leaving 9 bases between. The CDR3 extends over 14 amino acids. Germline CDR1 and CDR2: MDHEN and SYDVKM. The CDR3 DNA follows: TGTGCCAGCAGTCCCAGGGGTAGCACAGATACGCAGTATTTT. It encodes CASSPRGSTDTQYF. Variable domain in full (rest from reference TRBV28 and TRBJ2-3): DVKVTQSSRYLVKRTGEKVFLECVQDMDHENMFWYRQDPGLGLRLIYFSYDVKMKEKGDIPEGYSVSREKKERFSLILESASTNQTSMYLCASSPRGSTDTQYFGPGTRLTVL.

The chain joins TRBV10-3 to TRBJ2-1; TRBD1 matches 9 bases. V shed 6 bases, J shed 7 bases, and the junction held 7 bases outside the gene matches. The CDR3 is 14 amino acids. Germline V CDR1 and CDR2: ENHRY, SYGVKD. The CDR3 region is CAISLQGAVNEQFF. The CDR3 bases are TGTGCCATCAGCCTACAGGGGGCGGTGAATGAGCAGTTCTTC.

The chain recombines TRBV7-9 with TRBJ1-5, with a tentative D call TRBD1 (5 bases). CDR3 length: 14 amino acids. Between the trimmed V and J ends, which lost 1 base and 7 bases, there was a span of 11 bases. Germline CDR1 reads SEHNR; CDR2 reads FQNEAQ (reference sequence). The CDR3 DNA sequence: TGTGCCAGCAGCTTAGGGGGGGAGCGGCAGCCCCAGCATTTT. This codes for CASSLGGERQPQHF.

The chain employs TRBV30 and TRBJ1-6; the match to TRBD1 covers 10 bases. Germline-derived CDR1 and CDR2 are GTSNPN and SVGIG (reference sequence). This CDR3 is 15 amino acids long. The V and J ends lost 7 bases and 2 bases, in that order; junction bases with no gene match: 5. CDR3 amino acids: CAFGTGEAYNSPLHF. In DNA form, the CDR3 reads TGTGCCTTTGGGACAGGGGAAGCCTATAATTCACCCCTCCACTTT.

This rearrangement joins TRBV5-1 to TRBJ1-3, with no clear D. The CDR3 loop spans 14 amino acids. Between the trimmed V and J ends, which lost 1 base and 2 bases, there was a span of 7 bases. Germline loops: CDR1 SGHRS, CDR2 YFSETQ. CDR3 nucleotides: TGCGCCAGCAGCTTGACCAGAACTGGAAACACCATATATTTT. This codes for CASSLTRTGNTIYF.

The genes are TRBV7-9 and TRBJ1-2; D call uncertain. Trimming left V 5 bases short and J 3 bases short, with 19 bases between. The CDR3 consists of 16 residues. The germline CDR1 and CDR2 sequences are SEHNR and FQNEAQ (reference sequence). The CDR3: CASSPQPPGNHYGYTF. CDR3 DNA sequence: TGTGCCAGCAGCCCCCAGCCCCCGGGAAACCACTATGGCTACACCTTC.

The rearrangement joins TRBV5-1 to TRBJ1-2; D may be TRBD1 (5 bases). The length of the CDR3 is 14 residues. Trimming left V 0 bases short and J 6 bases short, with 12 bases between. From germline, CDR1 is SGHRS and CDR2 YFSETQ. CDR3 loop: CASSLAWQGDGYTF. The DNA of the CDR3 is TGCGCCAGCAGCTTGGCCTGGCAGGGCGATGGCTACACCTTC. Combining the CDR3 with reference TRBV5-1 and TRBJ1-2 gives the whole variable domain KAGVTQTPRYLIKTRGQQVTLSCSPISGHRSVSWYQQTPGQGLQFLFEYFSETQRNKGNFPGRFSGRQFSNSRSEMNVSTLELGDSALYLCASSLAWQGDGYTFGSGTRLTVV.

J is TRBJ2-3 and V is TRBV7-8; 11 bases fit TRBD1. The CDR3 covers 15 residues. The J segment lost 5 bases and the V segment lost 5 bases, leaving 6 bases of the junction unmatched. Germline CDR1 reads SGHVS; CDR2 reads FQNEAQ. The CDR3 loop is CASSPGQGAIDTQYF. For the CDR3, the DNA is TGTGCCAGCAGCCCCGGACAGGGGGCGATAGATACGCAGTATTTT. Together with reference TRBV7-8 and TRBJ2-3, the CDR3 gives the full variable domain: GAGVSQSPRYKVAKRGQDVALRCDPISGHVSLFWYQQALGQGPEFLTYFQNEAQLDKSGLPSDRFFAERPEGSVSTLKIQRTQQEDSAVYLCASSPGQGAIDTQYFGPGTRLTVL.

The rearrangement uses TRBV10-3 and TRBJ2-7, with D perhaps TRBD1 (6 bases). V was shortened by 6 bases and J by 3 bases, with 9 bases between the two germline ends. The germline CDR1 and CDR2 sequences are ENHRY and SYGVKD. This CDR3 has 12 residues. CDR3 sequence reads: CAIRGTLYEQYF. The CDR3 DNA reads as TGTGCCATCAGGGGGACACTCTACGAGCAGTACTTC.

The rearrangement joins TRBV7-6 to TRBJ2-5, with 15 positions matching TRBD2. V shed 5 bases, J shed 6 bases, and the junction held 13 bases outside the gene matches. The length of the CDR3 is 18 residues. Germline lookup yields CDR1 SGHVS and CDR2 FNYEAQ. CDR3 in amino acids: CASSAGWTSGGAVKTQYF. The CDR3 nucleotides read TGTGCCAGCAGCGCAGGCTGGACTAGCGGGGGGGCGGTGAAGACCCAGTACTTC.

This chain uses TRBV28 with TRBJ1-6; the D is unclear. Germline CDR1 and CDR2: MDHEN and SYDVKM. V shed 4 bases and J shed 10 bases, with 8 bases lying between them. The length of the CDR3 is 12 residues. CDR3 DNA sequence: TGTGCCAGCAGTTGGCATTTATCACCCCTCCACTTT. Encoded protein: CASSWHLSPLHF.